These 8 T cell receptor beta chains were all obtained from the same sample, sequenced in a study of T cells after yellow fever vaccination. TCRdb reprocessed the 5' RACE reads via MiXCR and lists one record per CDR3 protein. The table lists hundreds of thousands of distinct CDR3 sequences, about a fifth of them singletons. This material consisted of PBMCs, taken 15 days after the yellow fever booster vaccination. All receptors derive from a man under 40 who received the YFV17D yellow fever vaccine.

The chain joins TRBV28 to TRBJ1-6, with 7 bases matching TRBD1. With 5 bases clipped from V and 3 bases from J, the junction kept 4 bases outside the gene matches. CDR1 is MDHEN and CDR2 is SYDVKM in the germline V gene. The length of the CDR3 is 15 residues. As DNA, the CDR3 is TGTGCCAGCAGTGGACAGGAGAGCTATAATTCACCCCTCCACTTT. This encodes CASSGQESYNSPLHF.

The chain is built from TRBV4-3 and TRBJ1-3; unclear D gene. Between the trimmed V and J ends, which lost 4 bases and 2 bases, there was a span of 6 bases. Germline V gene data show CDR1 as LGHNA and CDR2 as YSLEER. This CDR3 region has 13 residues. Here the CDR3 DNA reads TGCGCCAGCAGCCGGATCGCTGGAAACACCATATATTTT. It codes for CASSRIAGNTIYF.

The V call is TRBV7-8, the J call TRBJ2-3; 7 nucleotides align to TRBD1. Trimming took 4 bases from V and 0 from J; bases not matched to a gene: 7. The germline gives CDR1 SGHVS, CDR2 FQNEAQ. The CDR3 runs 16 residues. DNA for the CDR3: TGTGCCAGCAGCTGGACAGGAAGCCGTAGCACAGATACGCAGTATTTT. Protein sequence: CASSWTGSRSTDTQYF.

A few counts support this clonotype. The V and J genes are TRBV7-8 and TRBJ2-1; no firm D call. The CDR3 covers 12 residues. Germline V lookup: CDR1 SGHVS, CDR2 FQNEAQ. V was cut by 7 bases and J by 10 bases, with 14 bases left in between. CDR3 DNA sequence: TGTGCCAGCACCACGTCGGTCTCCGAGCAGTTCTTC. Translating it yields CASTTSVSEQFF.

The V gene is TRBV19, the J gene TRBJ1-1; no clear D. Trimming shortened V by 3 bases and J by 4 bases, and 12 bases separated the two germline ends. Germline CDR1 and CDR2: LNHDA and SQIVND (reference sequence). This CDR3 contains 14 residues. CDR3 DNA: TGTGCCAGTAGTATGCCAGGCCGGGGCACTGAAGCTTTCTTT. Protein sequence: CASSMPGRGTEAFF. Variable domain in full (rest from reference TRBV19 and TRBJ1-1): DGGITQSPKYLFRKEGQNVTLSCEQNLNHDAMYWYRQDPGQGLRLIYYSQIVNDFQKGDIAEGYSVSREKKESFPLTVTSAQKNPTAFYLCASSMPGRGTEAFFGQGTRLTVV.

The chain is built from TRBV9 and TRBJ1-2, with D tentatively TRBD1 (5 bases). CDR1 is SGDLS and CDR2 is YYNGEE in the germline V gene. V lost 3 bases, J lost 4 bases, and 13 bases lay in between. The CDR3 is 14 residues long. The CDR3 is CASSEGSSGYGYTF. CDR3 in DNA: TGTGCCAGCAGCGAGGGGTCGTCGGGCTATGGCTACACCTTC.

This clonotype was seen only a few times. CDR3 in amino acids: CSAGRVAGPKNEQFF. The CDR3 nucleotides are TGCAGTGCTGGGAGGGTAGCGGGACCCAAGAATGAGCAGTTCTTC. The gene calls are TRBV20-1 and TRBJ2-1; 8 bases are shared with TRBD2. The J segment lost 7 bases and the V segment lost 5 bases, leaving 13 bases of the junction unmatched. This CDR3 is built from 15 residues. CDR1 DFQATT and CDR2 SNEGSKA come from the germline V gene (reference sequence).

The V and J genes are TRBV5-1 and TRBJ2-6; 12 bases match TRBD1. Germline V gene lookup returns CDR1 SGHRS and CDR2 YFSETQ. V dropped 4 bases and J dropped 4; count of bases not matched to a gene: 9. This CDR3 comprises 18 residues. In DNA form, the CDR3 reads TGCGCCAGCAGCCCATCGGGACAGGGGGCGGCGGGGGCCAACGTCCTGACTTTC. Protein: CASSPSGQGAAGANVLTF.